This passage covers 26 T cell receptor beta chains from one sample sequenced in a study of blood T cell repertoires in COVID-19. This table comes from immunoSEQ multiplex PCR, and its TCRdb copy is limited to in-frame clones, with some not included. The profile covers over 300,000 clones, with 87% appearing a single time and 5.5% to 7% taken by the ten largest. The sample taken for sequencing was PBMCs or T cells enriched from blood (not recorded which). All receptors derive from a woman under 40 who had recovered from COVID-19.

J is TRBJ1-1 and V is TRBV27; 9 positions agree with TRBD1. The CDR3 loop spans 14 amino acids. V was clipped by 5 bases and J by 6 bases; unmatched bases: 7. Germline CDR1 is MNHEY and CDR2 is SMNVEV (reference sequence). The CDR3: CASSHRGQGSEAFF. The CDR3 nucleotides are TGTGCCAGCAGTCACCGGGGACAGGGTTCTGAAGCTTTCTTT.

The J gene is TRBJ2-7, the V gene TRBV9; TRBD1 matches 7 bases. The germline gives CDR1 SGDLS, CDR2 YYNGEE. The J segment lost 3 bases and the V segment lost 7 bases, leaving 10 bases of the junction unmatched. CDR3 size: 14 residues. This chain's CDR3 is CASGRGGRGYEQYF. The CDR3 DNA follows: TGTGCCAGCGGACGAGGGGGCAGGGGCTACGAGCAGTACTTC.

This chain connects TRBV27 to TRBJ1-4; 8 positions match TRBD1. CDR1 MNHEY and CDR2 SMNVEV come from the germline V gene (reference sequence). V gave up 1 base and J gave up 8 bases; unmatched junction bases: 6. The CDR3 contains 15 residues. This CDR3 reads CASSLWQGAGEKLFF. The CDR3 coding sequence is TGTGCCAGCAGTTTATGGCAGGGGGCAGGGGAAAAACTGTTTTTT.

This clone appeared a single time. The chain has TRBV30 and TRBJ2-5; TRBD1 agrees at 10 bases. The CDR3 extends over 14 amino acids. The ends lost 4 bases at V and 4 bases at J; junction bases unmatched: 6. CDR1 and CDR2 (germline): GTSNPN, SVGIG (reference sequence). CDR3: CAWKYRDRGETQYF. Written as DNA, the CDR3 is TGTGCCTGGAAATACCGGGACAGGGGAGAGACCCAGTACTTC.

V and J are TRBV10-3 and TRBJ1-2, with D possibly matching TRBD1 (5 bases). This CDR3 has 17 amino acids. Per the germline V gene, CDR1 is ENHRY and CDR2 is SYGVKD. Trimming took off 3 bases at V and 8 bases at J, with 25 bases between the two ends. DNA for the CDR3: TGTGCCATCAGTGATAGTCGGGAGGGGCGAAGCTCGGCCGGCTACACCTTC. It is translated as CAISDSREGRSSAGYTF.

The J gene is TRBJ1-1, the V gene TRBV14; the D gene is possibly TRBD1 (5 bases). Trimming cost V 3 bases and J 4 bases, with 18 bases left between them. This CDR3 is built from 16 residues. Germline CDR1 and CDR2: SGHDN and FVKESK. CDR3 sequence reads: CASSQWGGTGSTEAFF. CDR3 bases: TGTGCCAGCAGCCAGTGGGGGGGAACGGGGAGCACTGAAGCTTTCTTT.

The V gene is TRBV5-1, the J gene TRBJ1-3, with 7 bases identical to TRBD1. The CDR3 has 15 amino acids. From germline, CDR1 is SGHRS and CDR2 YFSETQ. The junction had 8 bases not matched to a gene; V was cut back by 7 bases and J by 1 base. The DNA for the CDR3 is TGCGCCAGCTGTCAACAGGGGTTATCTGGAAACACCATATATTTT. Amino acid sequence: CASCQQGLSGNTIYF.

Remarks on this clone: Relative to the germline gene, one junction end is altered; a read error may explain this. The rearrangement uses TRBV7-2 and TRBJ2-1; 9 nucleotides line up with TRBD2. The CDR3 is 15 residues long. CDR1 and CDR2 (germline): SGHTA, FQGNSA. The CDR3 DNA is TGTGCCAGCAGCTTAGCGCTTGGAGAGCGGGGGGCCTCCCTCTTC. Translating gives CASSLALGERGASLF.

The V call is TRBV7-3, the J call TRBJ2-2; D is perhaps TRBD2 (5 bases). V was shortened by 5 bases and J by 1 base, with 17 bases between the two germline ends. Looked up from germline, CDR1 is SGHTA and CDR2 is FQGTGA. The CDR3 runs 17 residues. DNA for the CDR3: TGTGCCAGCAGCCCCCTGGGGTTAGGGAGGAACACCGGGGAGCTGTTTTTT. Translated: CASSPLGLGRNTGELFF. Full variable domain (outside the CDR3, taken from reference TRBV7-3 and TRBJ2-2): GAGVSQTPSNKVTEKGKYVELRCDPISGHTALYWYRQSLGQGPEFLIYFQGTGAADDSGLPNDRFFAVRPEGSVSTLKIQRTERGDSAVYLCASSPLGLGRNTGELFFGEGSRLTVL.

The V call is TRBV6-5, the J call TRBJ2-5; TRBD2 matches 16 bases. The CDR3 is 16 residues long. The ends lost 4 bases at V and 7 bases at J; junction bases unmatched: 6. CDR1 and CDR2 (germline): MNHEY, SVGAGI. Here the CDR3 DNA reads TGTGCCAGCAGTTCCCTGGGACTAGCGGGGGGGACGACCCAGTACTTC. Translation gives CASSSLGLAGGTTQYF.

The V call is TRBV6-5, the J call TRBJ2-7, with 7 bases lining up with TRBD1. Germline loops: CDR1 MNHEY, CDR2 SVGAGI. CDR3 length: 12 residues. With 8 bases clipped from V and 11 bases from J, the junction kept 12 bases outside the gene matches. This CDR3 reads CASRDRPVRKYF. The CDR3 nucleotides read TGTGCCAGCCGGGACAGACCCGTGCGTAAGTACTTC.

J is TRBJ2-7 and V is TRBV11-2; tentatively, D is TRBD1 (6 bases). V lost 0 bases to trimming and J lost 4 bases, with 19 bases between them. Germline V gives CDR1 SGHAT, CDR2 FQNNGV. The CDR3 has 17 amino acids. CDR3 protein: CASSLDLWAGAGYEQYF. CDR3 nucleotide sequence: TGTGCCAGCAGCTTAGATCTGTGGGCAGGGGCCGGGTACGAGCAGTACTTC.

The chain recombines TRBV10-1 with TRBJ2-1, with 8 nucleotides matching TRBD2. Germline-derived CDR1 and CDR2 are WNHNN and SYGVQD (reference sequence). The CDR3 covers 15 residues. V lost 2 bases, J lost 3 bases, and 3 bases stayed unmatched. DNA for the CDR3: TGCGCCAGCAGTGAGACCGCGGGGGGCTACAATGAGCAGTTCTTC. Protein sequence: CASSETAGGYNEQFF.

This clone occurred once. The chain couples TRBV7-2 to TRBJ1-3; 7 bases align to TRBD1. Per germline, CDR1 SGHTA and CDR2 FQGNSA. Unmatched junction bases numbered 6, after V lost 2 bases and J lost 2 bases. This CDR3 comprises 16 residues. The CDR3 region is CASSLIRQGAGNTIYF. The DNA for the CDR3 is TGTGCCAGCAGCTTAATACGACAGGGTGCTGGAAACACCATATATTTT. Full variable domain (rest looked up from reference TRBV7-2 and TRBJ1-3): GAGVSQSPSNKVTEKGKDVELRCDPISGHTALYWYRQSLGQGLEFLIYFQGNSAPDKSGLPSDRFSAERTGGSVSTLTIQRTQQEDSAVYLCASSLIRQGAGNTIYFGEGSWLTVV.

The V and J genes are TRBV10-3 and TRBJ1-3, with no clear D. The CDR3 runs 15 residues. Germline CDR1 reads ENHRY; CDR2 reads SYGVKD. Trimming took 7 bases from V and 1 from J, leaving 14 bases between them. The CDR3 loop reads CAITGGSWSGNTIYF. In DNA, the CDR3 is TGTGCCATCACCGGAGGGTCTTGGTCTGGAAACACCATATATTTT.

This chain connects TRBV5-6 to TRBJ1-5, with D hard to call. Germline CDR1 SGHDT, CDR2 YYEEEE. The CDR3 contains 18 residues. V lost 4 bases and J lost 1, with 21 bases in between. CDR3 loop: CASSRGGSVKISNQPQHF. Here the CDR3 DNA reads TGTGCCAGCAGCCGAGGTGGGAGCGTCAAAATAAGCAATCAGCCCCAGCATTTT.

V is TRBV18 and J is TRBJ1-5, with D perhaps matching TRBD1 (5 bases). The length of the CDR3 is 15 residues. Germline CDR1 KGHSH, CDR2 LQKENI. The germline V and J ends were trimmed by 0 bases and 2 bases, with 8 bases remaining between them. CDR3 residues: CASSPPGAGNQPQHF. The CDR3 region has the DNA TGTGCCAGCTCACCACCAGGGGCAGGCAATCAGCCCCAGCATTTT.

In DNA, the CDR3 is TGCGCCAGCCGACCCGGGGGGGCTTCAGATACGCAGTATTTT. Protein: CASRPGGASDTQYF. The rearrangement uses TRBV5-1 and TRBJ2-3; 8 bases line up with TRBD2. Trimming cost V 7 bases and J 4 bases; bases outside gene matches: 8. CDR1 and CDR2 from the germline V gene are SGHRS and YFSETQ. The CDR3 covers 14 residues. Full variable domain (remainder filled in from reference TRBV5-1 and TRBJ2-3): KAGVTQTPRYLIKTRGQQVTLSCSPISGHRSVSWYQQTPGQGLQFLFEYFSETQRNKGNFPGRFSGRQFSNSRSEMNVSTLELGDSALYLCASRPGGASDTQYFGPGTRLTVL.

The chain combines TRBV3-1 (or the pseudogene TRBV3-2) with TRBJ1-2, with 9 bases aligning to TRBD1. CDR3 size: 17 residues. The V and J ends lost 4 bases and 2 bases, in that order; junction bases with no gene match: 11. Germline CDR1 LGHDT, CDR2 YNNKEL (reference sequence). The CDR3 region has the DNA TGTGCCAGCAGCCCTTTTAGGACAGGGGATGGGAACTATGGCTACACCTTC. Its protein is CASSPFRTGDGNYGYTF.

V usage is TRBV18 and J usage is TRBJ1-1; no firm D call. V lost 6 bases to trimming and J lost 5 bases, with 16 bases between them. CDR1 is KGHSH, CDR2 LQKENI, per germline. CDR3 length equals 14 residues. The CDR3, as DNA: TGTGCCAGCTCTCCCGGAGGTGCGGGAACTGAAGCTTTCTTT. Translated: CASSPGGAGTEAFF.

This clone is a singleton in its sample. This rearrangement joins TRBV25-1 to TRBJ1-2, with TRBD1 matching over 9 bases. J lost 2 bases, V lost 1 base, and 2 bases had no gene match. The CDR3 has 15 residues. Germline CDR1 and CDR2: MGHDK and SYGVNS. The CDR3 nucleotides are TGTGCCAGCAGTGAATTTGGGACAGGGAACTATGGCTACACCTTC. It yields the protein CASSEFGTGNYGYTF.

The chain carries TRBV6-5 and TRBJ1-5; 7 nucleotides match TRBD1. The CDR3 length is 14 residues. The germline V gene has CDR1 MNHEY and CDR2 SVGAGI. V was pared by 2 bases and J by 6 bases, with 4 bases of the junction left unmatched. CDR3 bases: TGTGCCAGCAGTTACCGACAGGGAGGTCAGCCCCAGCATTTT. Translated: CASSYRQGGQPQHF.

The chain recombines TRBV11-2 with TRBJ2-7, with 8 bases aligning to TRBD1. V gave up 5 bases and J gave up 4 bases; unmatched junction bases: 7. There are 14 residues in the CDR3. Germline loops: CDR1 SGHAT, CDR2 FQNNGV. The CDR3 DNA is TGTGCCAGCAGCCCCTCCAGGGGGCGGTACGAGCAGTACTTC. Residues: CASSPSRGRYEQYF.

V and J are TRBV4-1 and TRBJ1-1; 8 bases align to TRBD1. Germline assignment: CDR1 MGHRA and CDR2 YSYEKL. The trim removed 0 bases at V and 5 bases at J, leaving 5 bases unmatched. This CDR3 spans 15 amino acids. The CDR3 spells CASSQDGQGRTEAFF. Here the CDR3 DNA reads TGCGCCAGCAGCCAAGATGGACAGGGCCGAACTGAAGCTTTCTTT.

The rearrangement joins TRBV5-1 to TRBJ1-2; no reliable D call. V lost 0 bases, J lost 4 bases, and 13 bases lay in between. Germline V CDR1 and CDR2: SGHRS, YFSETQ. The CDR3 has 15 amino acids. This CDR3 reads CASSLVGPGTYGYTF. Written as DNA, the CDR3 is TGCGCCAGCAGCTTGGTCGGCCCGGGTACCTATGGCTACACCTTC.

The chain couples TRBV9 to TRBJ2-7; 7 bases line up with TRBD1. CDR3 length: 13 amino acids. V lost 0 bases, J lost 6 bases, and 3 bases stayed unmatched. In germline, CDR1 is SGDLS, CDR2 YYNGEE. The CDR3, as DNA: TGTGCCAGCAGCGTAGCGACAGGGCCCGAGCAGTACTTC. Translating it yields CASSVATGPEQYF.